The text below deals with one T cell receptor beta chain. Libraries were prepared by immunoSEQ multiplex PCR; TCRdb keeps only in-frame clonotypes and omits some of them. The table lists 200,000 to 250,000 clones, more than 75% of them singletons. This sample was included in a study of blood T cell repertoires in COVID-19. Study as a whole: Both acute and convalescent COVID-19 samples were obtained from the United States, Italy and Spain.

CDR3 size: 13 residues. V lost 5 bases and J lost 3; bases outside the gene matches: 1. Specimen: peripheral blood. The chain recombines TRBV12-3 or TRBV12-4 with TRBJ1-1, with 9 bases fitting TRBD1. The source is a woman in her seventies with active or convalescent COVID-19. CDR3 nucleotide sequence: TGTGCCAGCAGTCGGGACAGGGACACTGAAGCTTTCTTT. It translates to CASSRDRDTEAFF.